Sequencing of this T cell receptor (beta chain) was carried out in a study of tumor T cells in aggressive B-cell lymphoma (dated by TCRdb to about 2017). A word on this clone: Its recognized antigen is unknown. Nothing much larger sits one base from this clone, and base qualities are not available.

The library was built by means of the immunoSEQ multiplex PCR assay. TCRdb holds this immuneACCESS table with in-frame rearrangements only. Some clones are missing; in checked studies, unresolved V genes explain under half, and the rest has no known cause. Within this sample are roughly 1,600 clones, with around 90% of them counted one time only. The ten largest clones capture less than 9% of the sample. Trimming takes 0 bases off V and 3 bases off J; junction bases not matched to a gene: 3. CDR1 and CDR2 (SGHRS, YFSETQ) derive from the germline V gene. Including the terminal cysteine and phenylalanine, the CDR3 comprises 14 residues. Solely the CDR3 DNA is kept, with 42 bases framed from the first base.

The sequence was collected from an adult with diffuse large B cell lymphoma. Specimen: tumor tissue. The receptor chain draws on TRBV5-1 and TRBJ2-7, with 7 central nucleotides matching TRBD1. The CDR3 is CASSLATGFYEQYF. The bases read TGCGCCAGCAGCTTGGCGACAGGGTTCTACGAGCAGTACTTC.